A single sample is the source of the 5 T cell receptor beta chains below, sequenced in a study of control samples from healthy donors and cancer patients. Clones were read by immunoSEQ multiplex PCR, and TCRdb kept only the in-frame ones, dropping some. The profile shows some 220,000 clones, just under 95% of them singletons. Sequenced input: blood. The origin of the receptors is a man aged 50-60 years in good health.

The chain has TRBV6-1 and TRBJ2-3; maybe TRBD2 (5 bases). The CDR3 runs to 15 residues. In germline, CDR1 is MNHNS, CDR2 SASEGT. Trimming cost V 3 bases and J 2 bases, with 12 bases left between them. CDR3 nucleotide sequence: TGTGCCAGCAGTGAGGGCGGGCTCCTCACAGATACGCAGTATTTT. This gives the protein CASSEGGLLTDTQYF.

This chain connects TRBV10-3 to TRBJ2-1, with 9 bases fitting TRBD2. J lost 8 bases, V lost 6 bases, and 2 bases had no gene match. Per germline, CDR1 ENHRY and CDR2 SYGVKD. This CDR3 is built from 12 residues. The CDR3 loop is CAIRAGGYEQFF. The CDR3 DNA reads TGTGCCATCAGGGCGGGGGGGTATGAGCAGTTCTTC.

The chain carries TRBV9 and TRBJ2-5, with a tentative D call TRBD1 (6 bases). Germline CDR1 SGDLS, CDR2 YYNGEE. The CDR3 sequence is 15 residues long. Trimming removed 3 bases from V and 5 bases from J, with 17 bases in between. The CDR3 is CASSGLRGQGETQYF. CDR3 nucleotides: TGTGCCAGCAGCGGGTTGAGGGGCCAGGGGGAGACCCAGTACTTC.

The chain employs TRBV11-2 and TRBJ1-4; no clear D. Trimming left V 8 bases short and J 5 bases short, with 12 bases between. The CDR3 contains 13 residues. Per germline, CDR1 SGHAT and CDR2 FQNNGV. The CDR3: CASRRGLNEKLFF. In nucleotides, the CDR3 is TGTGCCAGCCGGCGAGGCTTAAATGAAAAACTGTTTTTT.

Here the CDR3 reads CASSIAGELFF. The CDR3 nucleotides read TGTGCCAGCAGTATAGCCGGGGAGCTGTTTTTT. The chain employs TRBV2 and TRBJ2-2; D unresolved. The CDR3 has 11 residues. CDR1 is SNHLY and CDR2 is FYNNEI in the germline V gene. Trimming removed 5 bases at V and 6 bases at J, with 4 bases between.